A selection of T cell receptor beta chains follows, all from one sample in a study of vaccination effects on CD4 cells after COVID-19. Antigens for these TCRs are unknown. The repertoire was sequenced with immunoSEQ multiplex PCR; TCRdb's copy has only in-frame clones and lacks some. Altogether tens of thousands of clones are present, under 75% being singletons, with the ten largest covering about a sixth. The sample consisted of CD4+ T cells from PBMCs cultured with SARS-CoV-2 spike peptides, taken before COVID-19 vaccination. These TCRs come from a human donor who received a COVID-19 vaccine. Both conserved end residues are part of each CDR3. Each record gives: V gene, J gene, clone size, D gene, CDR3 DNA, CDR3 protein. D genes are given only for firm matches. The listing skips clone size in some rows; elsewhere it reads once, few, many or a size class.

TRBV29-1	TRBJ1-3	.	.	TGCAGCGTCCGGACATGGTCTGGAAACACCATATATTTT	CSVRTWSGNTIYF
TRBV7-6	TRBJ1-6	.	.	TGTGCCAGCAGCCTTACCTCAGGGGACTCACCCCTCCACTTT	CASSLTSGDSPLHF
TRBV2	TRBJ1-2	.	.	TGTGCCAGCAGTGAGAGGGTGCACTACACCTTC	CASSERVHYTF
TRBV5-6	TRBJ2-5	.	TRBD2	TGTGCCAGCAGCTTGGGGGGGGGAGTCCCTTCAGAGACCCAGTACTTC	CASSLGGGVPSETQYF
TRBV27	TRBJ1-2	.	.	TGTGCCAGCAGTCCTGCCGGGGCGTGGTATGGCTACACCTTC	CASSPAGAWYGYTF
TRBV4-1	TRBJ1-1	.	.	TGCGCCAGCAGCCCGGGTTATGAAGCTTTCTTT	CASSPGYEAFF
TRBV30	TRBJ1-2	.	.	TGTGCCTGGACCCTCCGGGGGCTCTCAGGGGGCTACACCTTC	CAWTLRGLSGGYTF
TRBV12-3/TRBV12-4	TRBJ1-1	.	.	TGTGCCAGCAGTTCAGCTATGAACACTGAAGCTTTCTTT	CASSSAMNTEAFF
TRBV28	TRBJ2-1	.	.	TGTGCCAGCAGTTTCGGCAGCCGGGAGCAGTTCTTC	CASSFGSREQFF
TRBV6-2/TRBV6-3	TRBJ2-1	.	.	TGTGCCAGCAGCCTCCTAGGACACGTCTACTACAATGAGCAGTTCTTC	CASSLLGHVYYNEQFF
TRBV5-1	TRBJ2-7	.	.	TGCGCCAGCAGTCTCACAGGGTCCTACGAGCAGTACTTC	CASSLTGSYEQYF
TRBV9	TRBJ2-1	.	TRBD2	TGTGCCAGCAGCTCCCGACAGACTAGCGCAAACAATGAGCAGTTCTTC	CASSSRQTSANNEQFF
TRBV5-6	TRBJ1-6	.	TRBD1	TGTGCCAGCAGCCCATACAGGGGTGGAAATTCACCCCTCCACTTT	CASSPYRGGNSPLHF
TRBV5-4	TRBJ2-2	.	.	TGTGCCAGCAGCTTTGGTCTTAGTGAGGGGGCGAACACCGGGGAGCTGTTTTTT	CASSFGLSEGANTGELFF
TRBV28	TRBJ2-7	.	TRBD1	TGTGCCAGCACTCTACAGGGGGACCACGAGCAGTACTTC	CASTLQGDHEQYF
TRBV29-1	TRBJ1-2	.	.	TGCAGCGTTGTCCTCATGCGGGGGAACTATGGCTACACCTTC	CSVVLMRGNYGYTF
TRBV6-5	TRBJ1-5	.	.	TGTGCCAGCAGACCTTCGACATGGGGCAATCAGCCCCAGCATTTT	CASRPSTWGNQPQHF
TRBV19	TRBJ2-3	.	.	TGTGCCAGTGCCGCTACACTCTCCACAGATACGCAGTATTTT	CASAATLSTDTQYF
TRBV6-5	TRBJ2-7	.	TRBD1	TGTGCCAGCAGTTACCCCTCACCAGGGGGAACCTACGAGCAGTACTTC	CASSYPSPGGTYEQYF
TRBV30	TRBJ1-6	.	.	TGTGCCTGGAGTGTACCCGGCAACGGCGCCGCGTCACCCCTCCACTTT	CAWSVPGNGAASPLHF
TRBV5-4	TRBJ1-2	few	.	TGTGCCAGCAGCTTGGCCGGGGGGTATGGCTACACCTTC	CASSLAGGYGYTF